This entry lists 23 T cell receptor beta chains sequenced from one sample in a study of T cell clonotyping in hematopoietic cell transplantation. Sample time point: recipient sample about 28 days before transplant, after cytoreduction. Data came from immunoSEQ multiplex PCR; TCRdb stores just in-frame clones and leaves some out. In the table there are 27,000 or so clones, 70% to 75% of which are singletons. The sample consisted of peripheral blood mononuclear cells, taken before stem cell transplant. The receptors were gathered from a man aged 50 to 59 with myelodysplastic syndrome. Some clones in this sample may be carry-over from other donors' samples.

J is TRBJ2-7 and V is TRBV6-5; 9 bases fit TRBD1. V was clipped by 4 bases and J by 6 bases; unmatched bases: 10. The germline gives CDR1 MNHEY, CDR2 SVGAGI. The CDR3 consists of 15 residues. CDR3 coding DNA: TGTGCCAGCAGTTCAACCGGGACAGGGTATGGCGAGCAGTACTTC. It specifies CASSSTGTGYGEQYF.

J is TRBJ1-4 and V is TRBV9; D is ambiguous. The germline gives CDR1 SGDLS, CDR2 YYNGEE. The CDR3 consists of 14 residues. V lost 2 bases and J lost 5, with 10 bases in between. The CDR3 reads CASSVGQANEKLFF. CDR3 bases: TGTGCCAGCAGCGTGGGTCAGGCGAATGAAAAACTGTTTTTT.

This chain uses TRBV6-1 with TRBJ2-5; 15 positions match TRBD2. Germline V gene data show CDR1 as MNHNS and CDR2 as SASEGT. Trimming took 2 bases from V and 4 from J; bases not matched to a gene: 8. The CDR3 runs to 18 residues. CDR3 DNA: TGTGCCAGCAGTGAACGGGGACTAGCGGGGGGAAGTGGAGAGACCCAGTACTTC. This sequence encodes CASSERGLAGGSGETQYF.

V usage is TRBV6-5 and J usage is TRBJ1-1; TRBD1 is a possible D gene (6 bases). The CDR3 runs to 15 residues. Trimming removed 6 bases from V and 4 bases from J, with 18 bases in between. From germline, CDR1 is MNHEY and CDR2 SVGAGI. The CDR3 DNA sequence: TGTGCCAGCAGACAGGGACAAATTATCTTCACTGAAGCTTTCTTT. It yields the protein CASRQGQIIFTEAFF.

This chain links TRBV30 with TRBJ2-6, with D unresolved. Looked up from germline, CDR1 is GTSNPN and CDR2 is SVGIG (reference sequence). The CDR3 is 14 amino acids. Trimming took 5 bases from V and 0 from J, leaving 8 bases between them. Here the CDR3 reads CAWVPNSGANVLTF. The DNA of the CDR3 is TGTGCCTGGGTACCGAACTCTGGGGCCAACGTCCTGACTTTC. The whole variable domain, remainder taken from reference TRBV30 and TRBJ2-6, is SQTIHQWPATLVQPVGSPLSLECTVEGTSNPNLYWYRQAAGRGLQLLFYSVGIGQISSEVPQNLSASRPQDRQFILSSKKLLLSDSGFYLCAWVPNSGANVLTFGAGSRLTVL.

This clone was seen a handful of times. The rearrangement joins TRBV29-1 to TRBJ2-1, with TRBD1 identical over 7 bases. The germline gives CDR1 SQVTM, CDR2 ANQGSEA. V gave up 5 bases and J gave up 1 base; unmatched junction bases: 8. The length of the CDR3 is 15 residues. The CDR3 nucleotides are TGCAGCGTTCAAGGGGGCAGGGTATCCTACAATGAGCAGTTCTTC. It translates to CSVQGGRVSYNEQFF.

The table lists this clone with a few counts. DNA for the CDR3: TGTGCCAGCAGCTCCGGGACCCCAGGGGAGCAGTACTTC. Protein sequence: CASSSGTPGEQYF. V is TRBV7-2 and J is TRBJ2-7; perhaps D is TRBD1 or TRBD2 (5 bases each). V was trimmed by 4 bases and J by 7 bases, leaving 14 bases between them. The germline V gene has CDR1 SGHTA and CDR2 FQGNSA. The CDR3 consists of 13 residues.

This clone was counted only a few times. In DNA, the CDR3 is TGTGCCTGGAGTGATACGAACACCATATATTTT. It is translated as CAWSDTNTIYF. V usage is TRBV30 and J usage is TRBJ1-3; no definite D call. Looked up from germline, CDR1 is GTSNPN and CDR2 is SVGIG (reference sequence). The CDR3 sequence is 11 residues long. With 1 base removed from V and 7 bases from J, the gap between germline ends came to 5 bases. Full variable domain (remainder filled in from reference TRBV30 and TRBJ1-3): SQTIHQWPATLVQPVGSPLSLECTVEGTSNPNLYWYRQAAGRGLQLLFYSVGIGQISSEVPQNLSASRPQDRQFILSSKKLLLSDSGFYLCAWSDTNTIYFGEGSWLTVV.

The chain employs TRBV6-5 and TRBJ2-2; D gene uncertain. Trimming stripped 2 bases from V and 5 bases from J, with 9 bases between. CDR1 MNHEY and CDR2 SVGAGI come from the germline V gene. The CDR3 spans 14 residues. CDR3 sequence (DNA): TGTGCCAGCAGTTACCCCTCAGTGACCGGGGAGCTGTTTTTT. This translates into CASSYPSVTGELFF.

The J gene is TRBJ2-7, the V gene TRBV28; TRBD2 might be the D (5 bases). Germline loops: CDR1 MDHEN, CDR2 SYDVKM. The CDR3 loop spans 11 amino acids. Trimming stripped 8 bases from V and 4 bases from J, with 9 bases between. Here the CDR3 reads CASHEGYEQYF. CDR3 DNA sequence: TGTGCCAGCCACGAGGGTTACGAGCAGTACTTC.

J is TRBJ2-2 and V is TRBV27, with 7 nucleotides matching TRBD1. The germline gives CDR1 MNHEY, CDR2 SMNVEV (reference sequence). This CDR3 has 16 amino acids. The junction had 15 bases not matched to a gene; V was cut back by 5 bases and J by 9 bases. The CDR3 loop reads CASSPNPTGVQRELFF. DNA of the CDR3: TGTGCCAGCAGTCCGAACCCTACAGGGGTTCAAAGGGAGCTGTTTTTT.

J is TRBJ2-1 and V is TRBV28; TRBD1 matches 8 bases. The CDR3 sequence is 16 residues long. The V gene end was trimmed by 4 bases and the J gene end by 5 bases; junction bases not matched to a gene: 10. Germline CDR1 and CDR2: MDHEN and SYDVKM. DNA of the CDR3: TGTGCCAGCAGTTCCGGTGGTGAGACAGGGGACAATGAGCAGTTCTTC. Residues: CASSSGGETGDNEQFF.

The chain recombines TRBV7-2 with TRBJ2-5, with 10 bases identical to TRBD2. The germline V gene encodes CDR1 SGHTA and CDR2 FQGNSA. V was pared by 5 bases and J by 2 bases, with 5 bases of the junction left unmatched. This CDR3 comprises 15 residues. The CDR3 coding sequence is TGTGCCAGCAGCCCAGGACTAGCGGAACAAGAGACCCAGTACTTC. It encodes CASSPGLAEQETQYF.

This sequence joins TRBV29-1 and TRBJ2-1, with D tentatively TRBD2 (6 bases). The germline CDR1 and CDR2 sequences are SQVTM and ANQGSEA. This CDR3 is 13 amino acids long. V was cut by 4 bases and J by 7 bases, with 14 bases left in between. CDR3 bases: TGCAGCGTTGGGAGGGGATCTTTTAATGAGCAGTTCTTC. Protein sequence: CSVGRGSFNEQFF.

This chain uses TRBV27 with TRBJ1-3; no clear D gene. The CDR3 sequence is 15 residues long. V lost 0 bases, J lost 0 bases, and 6 bases lay in between. Looked up from germline, CDR1 is MNHEY and CDR2 is SMNVEV (reference sequence). The CDR3 region is CASSLSWGSGNTIYF. The CDR3 coding sequence is TGTGCCAGCAGTTTATCGTGGGGCTCTGGAAACACCATATATTTT.

The V gene is TRBV6-5, the J gene TRBJ2-7; D is undetermined. Germline V lookup: CDR1 MNHEY, CDR2 SVGAGI. V lost 4 bases and J 2 bases, leaving 9 bases between the germline ends. The CDR3 length is 13 residues. CDR3 nucleotide sequence: TGTGCCAGCAGTTTTGGCGTTCCCTACGAGCAGTACTTC. It translates to CASSFGVPYEQYF.

The rearrangement links TRBV5-1 to TRBJ2-5; 8 nucleotides match TRBD1. Germline trimming cut 4 bases from V and 5 bases from J; bases unmatched to any gene: 10. CDR3 length: 15 amino acids. Germline assignment: CDR1 SGHRS and CDR2 YFSETQ. CDR3: CASSPGQGNVETQYF. The CDR3 region has the DNA TGCGCCAGCAGCCCCGGACAGGGCAACGTTGAGACCCAGTACTTC.

The CDR3 DNA reads TGTGCCTGCCGGGTCGTTATATCAAACGAGCAGTACTTC. Translation: CACRVVISNEQYF. V is TRBV30 and J is TRBJ2-5, with D unclear. The J call may be incorrect, as the DNA end agrees better with TRBJ2-7. The germline CDR1 and CDR2 sequences are GTSNPN and SVGIG (reference sequence). The CDR3 has 13 residues.

The V call is TRBV30, the J call TRBJ2-7; no definite D call. Germline values: CDR1 GTSNPN, CDR2 SVGIG (reference sequence). V was cut by 0 bases and J by 2 bases, with 8 bases left in between. The CDR3 length is 13 residues. The CDR3 protein is CAWSVDNPYEQYF. The CDR3 nucleotides read TGTGCCTGGAGTGTTGATAATCCCTACGAGCAGTACTTC.

V is TRBV5-1 and J is TRBJ1-2, with TRBD1 matching 12 bases. Trimming took 0 bases from V and 7 from J; bases not matched to a gene: 4. The CDR3 is 15 amino acids. Germline lookup yields CDR1 SGHRS and CDR2 YFSETQ. The CDR3: CASSLEGQGAGGYTF. The CDR3 DNA reads TGCGCCAGCAGCTTGGAGGGACAGGGGGCAGGTGGCTACACCTTC.

J is TRBJ1-6 and V is TRBV30, with TRBD1 matching over 7 bases. CDR1 is GTSNPN, CDR2 SVGIG, per germline (reference sequence). V trimming: 3 bases; J trimming: 9 bases; junction bases outside the gene matches: 8. The CDR3 totals 14 residues. The CDR3 sequence is CAWRVRGLGSPLHF. CDR3 bases: TGTGCCTGGAGGGTAAGGGGGCTCGGTTCACCCCTCCACTTT.

The chain employs TRBV7-8 and TRBJ1-6; 8 bases map to TRBD1. J gave up 10 bases and V 5 bases, and 10 bases lay outside the gene matches. CDR1 is SGHVS and CDR2 is FQNEAQ in the germline V gene. The CDR3 has 15 residues. The CDR3 sequence is CASSPLTGEFSPLHF. CDR3 in DNA: TGTGCCAGCAGCCCATTGACAGGGGAATTCTCACCCCTCCACTTT.

V usage is TRBV29-1 and J usage is TRBJ2-7, with a possible D match to TRBD2 (5 bases). This CDR3 contains 12 residues. Trimming removed 1 base from V and 3 bases from J, with 7 bases in between. Per germline, CDR1 SQVTM and CDR2 ANQGSEA. CDR3 amino acids: CSVEGTSYEQYF. In nucleotides, the CDR3 is TGCAGCGTTGAAGGCACTAGCTACGAGCAGTACTTC.